This T cell receptor (beta chain) was captured in a study of Graves' ophthalmopathy and Graves' hyperthyroidism. The sample holds many counts of this clonotype. Antigen: not known. Amplified material comprised TCR beta CDR3 regions derived from RNA transcripts. The workflow started with a first-round RT-PCR run with HTBI primers and then moved on to a second-round multiplex PCR. Each CDR3 protein is one row after TCRdb ran MiXCR on the multiplex PCR reads. This sample yields approximately 380,000 distinct CDR3 sequences, of which over 20% are seen a single time; 2.5% to 3% belongs to the top ten. General study results and limits: Blood also contained most of the expanded thyroid clonotypes above 0.001 frequency.

The CDR3 has 15 residues. The V gene lost 3 bases and the J gene lost 0 bases, with 11 bases spanning the gap. Germline assignment: CDR1 MNHEY and CDR2 SVGEGT. This clonotype originated in a woman aged 18 to 35 with stable Graves' hyperthyroidism. V and J are TRBV6-2 or TRBV6-3 and TRBJ1-2; D is perhaps TRBD1 (6 bases). Sequenced sample: peripheral blood. CDR3 in DNA: TGTGCCAGCAGTTATGGACAGAGAACTAACTATGGCTACACCTTC. It codes for CASSYGQRTNYGYTF.